These 9 T cell receptor beta chains share one sample of origin, sequenced in a study of identical twins. MiXCR, applied by TCRdb to the 5' RACE reads, yields one record per CDR3 protein. The data show 400,000 to 550,000 distinct CDR3 sequences, around 15% seen once. These data also featured in a second study, about yellow fever vaccine responses in identical twins.

The source material was CD4+ T cells sorted from blood. Receptors were obtained from a woman between 18 and 29 years old in good health.

The chain couples TRBV7-9 to TRBJ2-7; a weak D match, TRBD2 (5 bases). V was clipped by 3 bases and J by 3 bases, with 9 bases between them. The CDR3 has 13 residues. Per germline, CDR1 SEHNR and CDR2 FQNEAQ (reference sequence). In DNA form, the CDR3 reads TGTGCCAGCAGCTTTAAGAGGGACTACGAGCAGTACTTC. This encodes CASSFKRDYEQYF.

This clonotype showed up many times. V usage is TRBV5-1 and J usage is TRBJ2-5; TRBD2 agrees at 7 bases. CDR3 size: 15 residues. Per germline, CDR1 SGHRS and CDR2 YFSETQ. The ends lost 3 bases at V and 3 bases at J; junction bases unmatched: 8. CDR3 DNA sequence: TGCGCCAGCAGCTCTGGACTAGATGCCGAAGAGACCCAGTACTTC. Translated: CASSSGLDAEETQYF.

This clonotype was detected only a few times. One end of the junction varies from germline; a read error may be responsible. This chain links TRBV2 with TRBJ2-2; D gene ambiguous. This CDR3 spans 14 amino acids. CDR1 SNHLY and CDR2 FYNNEI come from the germline V gene. CDR3 in DNA: TGTGTCAGCAGTGGAAGGTCGAACACCGGGGAGCTGTTTTTT. This encodes CVSSGRSNTGELFF.

This clonotype was detected only a few times. The chain carries TRBV29-1 and TRBJ2-6, with 10 positions matching TRBD1. The CDR3 length is 14 residues. Losses at the gene ends were 6 bases for V and 3 bases for J; bases not matched to a gene: 2. Germline V CDR1 and CDR2: SQVTM, ANQGSEA. As DNA, the CDR3 is TGCAGCGTCGGGACAGGGGTTGGGGCCAACGTCCTGACTTTC. Translating it yields CSVGTGVGANVLTF. Filled out from reference TRBV29-1 and TRBJ2-6, the complete variable domain reads SAVISQKPSRDICQRGTSLTIQCQVDSQVTMMFWYRQQPGQSLTLIATANQGSEATYESGFVIDKFPISRPNLTFSTLTVSNMSPEDSSIYLCSVGTGVGANVLTFGAGSRLTVL.

This clonotype was seen ten or more times. The V gene is TRBV12-3 or TRBV12-4, the J gene TRBJ1-2; D is unclear. The V end was cut by 1 base, the J end by 0 bases, with 3 bases between. The CDR3 spans 13 residues. CDR3 region: CASSLDTNYGYTF. The CDR3 DNA reads TGTGCCAGCAGTTTAGACACTAACTATGGCTACACCTTC.

The DNA of the CDR3 is TGTGCCATCAGTGAGTCCCCTTTGGGAGCGGGGACGCAGTATTTT. Protein sequence: CAISESPLGAGTQYF. This rearrangement joins TRBV10-3 to TRBJ2-3; 7 bases agree with TRBD2. Germline V gene lookup returns CDR1 ENHRY and CDR2 SYGVKD. Trimming removed 0 bases from V and 9 bases from J; junction bases left unmatched: 9. The CDR3 is 15 amino acids.

This clonotype has just a few counts. The chain has TRBV7-2 and TRBJ1-6; D not certain. The CDR3 runs to 14 residues. The V end was cut by 5 bases, the J end by 7 bases, with 12 bases between. Germline V CDR1 and CDR2: SGHTA, FQGNSA. The CDR3 nucleotides read TGTGCCAGCAGCGTGGCAAGTAGGAATTCACCCCTCCACTTT. It translates to CASSVASRNSPLHF.

This clonotype showed up just a few times. The J gene is TRBJ2-7, the V gene TRBV3-1, with TRBD1 identical over 8 bases. The CDR3 is 18 amino acids. J was trimmed by 3 bases and V by 4 bases; bases with no gene match: 17. Germline values: CDR1 LGHDT, CDR2 YNNKEL (reference sequence). CDR3 DNA: TGTGCCAGCAGCCCAGCCCGAGGACAGGGAGGTGTGTTCTACGAGCAGTACTTC. Protein sequence: CASSPARGQGGVFYEQYF.

This clonotype was recorded at least ten times. V gene TRBV11-3 combines with J gene TRBJ2-1, with D uncertain. Trimming pared 4 bases from V and 7 bases from J, leaving 11 bases between. Per germline, CDR1 SGHNT and CDR2 YENEEA. The CDR3 loop spans 13 amino acids. CDR3 sequence (DNA): TGTGCCAGCAGCTCCAACGCGTGGAATGAGCAGTTCTTC. Its translation: CASSSNAWNEQFF.